The following is a T cell receptor (beta chain) sequence with its context. This receptor's antigen is unknown. No much larger clone exists at a distance of one base, and base qualities are not known. The CDR3 runs 12 residues from the cysteine to the phenylalanine. Only the CDR3 DNA stays, 36 bases, in frame from base 1. The trim is 5 bases for V and 7 bases for J, with a gap of 12 bases between the germline ends. CDR1 and CDR2 are read off the germline V gene as SGHAT and FQNNGV. Collaborating institutions collected whole blood in K2EDTA tubes following their own protocols. Collaborator samples were shipped for TCRbeta analysis as frozen whole blood, isolated PBMCs, or DNA extracted from either sample type. This sample is part of a study of blood T cell repertoires in COVID-19 (dated by TCRdb to 2019 to 2021). Regarding the research as a whole: Samples covering the acute and convalescent phases of COVID-19 were provided by collaborators in the United States, Italy and Spain. A de-identified subject ID, COVID-19 status, age in years and sex were almost always included in the sample metadata. Deeply sampled blood TCRbeta repertoires from subjects exposed to, actively infected with, or recovered from COVID-19 were included in the dataset. HLA class I and class II types, where available, came from metadata supplied by the sample provider rather than from assay-based typing. The prospective study material was composed of cDNA or gDNA derived from T cells, B-cell-depleted T cells, or PBMCs. The samples were drawn from two sources: the first 160 participants of the ongoing ImmuneRACE study, and about 1,300 subjects contributed by 6 global collaborators. A freely available public database, intended as a resource for researchers studying the immune response to SARS-CoV-2, is where the repertoires were released. What the work shows at the level of the full study, not this receptor alone: The amount of clinical and demographic metadata varied by source and participant and was provided uncurated.

TCRbeta CDR3 regions were amplified from genomic DNA using the immunoSEQ Assay, a bias-controlled multiplex PCR. The authors processed their data as follows. The number of nucleated cells in each sample was estimated from the amplification of reference gene primers within the assay. Sequence reads were collapsed and filtered to measure the absolute abundance of every unique TCRbeta CDR3 rearrangement. For each sample, productive Simpson clonality was calculated as the square root of Simpson's diversity index across productive rearrangements. TCRdb took over this immuneACCESS table, retaining in-frame rearrangements with V and J assigned. Such tables are incomplete; in checked studies, under half of the missing clones stem from an unresolved V gene, and the remainder is unexplained. The D gene and trimming were derived from the DNA, and the V and J assignments and clone size from that table. The sample records 80,000 or so clones, more than 75% of which are singletons. The ten biggest clones cover 7.4% of the sample.

Recombination joined TRBV11-2 with TRBJ2-7; the D gene assignment is ambiguous. The TCR comes from a human donor in a cohort sampled during active COVID-19. Material for sequencing was peripheral blood. The CDR3 reads CASSGVVWEQYF. The nucleotides read TGTGCCAGCAGCGGAGTAGTGTGGGAGCAGTACTTC.